The T cell receptor beta chain described here comes from a study of control samples from healthy donors and cancer patients. The CDR3 contains 15 residues. V gave up 0 bases and J gave up 4 bases; unmatched junction bases: 4. Germline CDR1 SGHTA, CDR2 FQGTGA. This clone has a single count. Sequencing used immunoSEQ multiplex PCR; TCRdb keeps in-frame clones, though not all of them. The data show approximately 140,000 clones, with about nine tenths seen just once and about 11% held by the top ten. The rearrangement uses TRBV7-3 and TRBJ2-3; 7 positions match TRBD2. Source material: blood. The source of this sequence is a man aged 25-45 years in good health. CDR3 DNA: TGTGCCAGCAGCTTAACGGGAGGGATCGCAGATACGCAGTATTTT. Residues: CASSLTGGIADTQYF. Drawing the rest from reference TRBV7-3 and TRBJ2-3, the complete variable domain is GAGVSQTPSNKVTEKGKYVELRCDPISGHTALYWYRQSLGQGPEFLIYFQGTGAADDSGLPNDRFFAVRPEGSVSTLKIQRTERGDSAVYLCASSLTGGIADTQYFGPGTRLTVL.